A selection of T cell receptor beta chains follows, all from one sample in a study of OX40 agonist ivuxolimab in advanced cancers. The protocol was immunoSEQ multiplex PCR, while the TCRdb copy is restricted to in-frame clones and leaves out a portion. The repertoire holds about 83,000 clones, with about 89% as singletons. The starting material was CD4+ or CD8+ T cells sorted from blood, obtained in a trial of the OX40 agonist ivuxolimab. The receptors shown here come from an adult with an advanced solid tumor such as melanoma, head and neck, liver or kidney cancer. Both conserved end residues are part of each CDR3. The D gene is left open where the match is weak. A clone size is listed for some rows: how often the clone was seen (once, few, many), or a class if it is expanded.

cdr3_nt: TGCGCCAGCAGCGCGAGACTGATTAACTATGGCTACACCTTC; cdr3_aa: CASSARLINYGYTF; v_call: TRBV4-1; clone_size: -; d_call: -; j_call: TRBJ1-2
cdr3_nt: TGTGCCACCAGCAGAGAAGTGCTTGGGACTGGACAAGAGACCCAGTACTTC; cdr3_aa: CATSREVLGTGQETQYF; v_call: TRBV15; clone_size: -; d_call: -; j_call: TRBJ2-5
cdr3_nt: TGTGCCAGTAGTATGTCTATCCATGAGCAATTCTTC; cdr3_aa: CASSMSIHEQFF; v_call: TRBV19; clone_size: -; d_call: -; j_call: TRBJ2-1
cdr3_nt: TGTGCCAGCAGTGGTCGAGGCGGCTACACTGAAGCTTTCTTT; cdr3_aa: CASSGRGGYTEAFF; v_call: TRBV6-6; clone_size: -; d_call: -; j_call: TRBJ1-1
cdr3_nt: TGTGCCAGCAGGACAGGGCGGACCGGGGAGCTGTTTTTT; cdr3_aa: CASRTGRTGELFF; v_call: TRBV27; clone_size: -; d_call: TRBD1; j_call: TRBJ2-2
cdr3_nt: TGTGCCAGCAGTTTACCGGGACCCAATCAGCCCCAGCATTTT; cdr3_aa: CASSLPGPNQPQHF; v_call: TRBV28; clone_size: -; d_call: -; j_call: TRBJ1-5
cdr3_nt: TGTGCCGTGGTATCTTCCTACAATGAGCAGTTCTTC; cdr3_aa: CAVVSSYNEQFF; v_call: TRBV15; clone_size: -; d_call: -; j_call: TRBJ2-1
cdr3_nt: TGTGCCACCAGCAGAGATCGCGGGCAAAACTATGGCTACACCTTC; cdr3_aa: CATSRDRGQNYGYTF; v_call: TRBV15; clone_size: -; d_call: -; j_call: TRBJ1-2
cdr3_nt: TGTGCCAGCAGTGACACCATCTCAGGCTCTGGGGCCAACGTCCTGACTTTC; cdr3_aa: CASSDTISGSGANVLTF; v_call: TRBV2; clone_size: once; d_call: -; j_call: TRBJ2-6
cdr3_nt: TGTGCCTGGAGTGTACAGGGTCGGGAGCCCCAGCATTTT; cdr3_aa: CAWSVQGREPQHF; v_call: TRBV30; clone_size: -; d_call: -; j_call: TRBJ1-5
cdr3_nt: TGTGCCAGCAGCCCTAGCGCTGACACAGATACGCAGTATTTT; cdr3_aa: CASSPSADTDTQYF; v_call: TRBV7-3; clone_size: -; d_call: -; j_call: TRBJ2-3
cdr3_nt: TGTGCCAGCAGCTTAGGGGCGTATGAAGCTTTCTTT; cdr3_aa: CASSLGAYEAFF; v_call: TRBV7-9; clone_size: -; d_call: -; j_call: TRBJ1-1
cdr3_nt: TGTGCCAGCAGCCAACTTTTTAGGGGGGAGAGAGGCTATGGCTACACCTTC; cdr3_aa: CASSQLFRGERGYGYTF; v_call: TRBV4-2; clone_size: once; d_call: -; j_call: TRBJ1-2
cdr3_nt: TGTGCCATCAGTGAGAACAGGGGAGACACTGAAGCTTTCTTT; cdr3_aa: CAISENRGDTEAFF; v_call: TRBV10-3; clone_size: -; d_call: TRBD1; j_call: TRBJ1-1
cdr3_nt: TGTGCCAGCAGTTTACATGGAGCCCCCAATCAGCCCCAGCATTTT; cdr3_aa: CASSLHGAPNQPQHF; v_call: TRBV6-5; clone_size: -; d_call: -; j_call: TRBJ1-5
cdr3_nt: TGTGCCATCAGCTGGACTAGCGGGGCCAATGAGCAGTTCTTC; cdr3_aa: CAISWTSGANEQFF; v_call: TRBV10-3; clone_size: -; d_call: TRBD2; j_call: TRBJ2-1
cdr3_nt: TGTGCCAGTAGTATAAGGGGATTTGCGGCTGAAGCTTTCTTT; cdr3_aa: CASSIRGFAAEAFF; v_call: TRBV19; clone_size: -; d_call: -; j_call: TRBJ1-1
cdr3_nt: TGTGCCAGCAGCTTGGGGGTAGGACTGCGGGCTTTCTTT; cdr3_aa: CASSLGVGLRAFF; v_call: TRBV5-6; clone_size: -; d_call: -; j_call: TRBJ1-1
cdr3_nt: TGTGCCAGCAGTGAATCCGCCAATGAGCAGTTCTTC; cdr3_aa: CASSESANEQFF; v_call: TRBV25-1; clone_size: -; d_call: -; j_call: TRBJ2-1